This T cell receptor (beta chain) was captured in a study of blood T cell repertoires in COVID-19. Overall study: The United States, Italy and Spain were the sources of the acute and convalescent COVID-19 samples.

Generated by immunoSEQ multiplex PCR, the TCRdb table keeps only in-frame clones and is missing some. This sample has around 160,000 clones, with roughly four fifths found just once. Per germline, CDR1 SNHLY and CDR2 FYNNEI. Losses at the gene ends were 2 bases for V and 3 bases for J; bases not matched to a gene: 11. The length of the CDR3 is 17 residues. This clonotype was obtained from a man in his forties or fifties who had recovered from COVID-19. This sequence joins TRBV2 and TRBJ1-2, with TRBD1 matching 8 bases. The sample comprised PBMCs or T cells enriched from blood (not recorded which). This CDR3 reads CASSEIGTGTNHYGYTF. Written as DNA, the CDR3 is TGTGCCAGCAGTGAAATTGGGACAGGTACGAACCACTATGGCTACACCTTC.